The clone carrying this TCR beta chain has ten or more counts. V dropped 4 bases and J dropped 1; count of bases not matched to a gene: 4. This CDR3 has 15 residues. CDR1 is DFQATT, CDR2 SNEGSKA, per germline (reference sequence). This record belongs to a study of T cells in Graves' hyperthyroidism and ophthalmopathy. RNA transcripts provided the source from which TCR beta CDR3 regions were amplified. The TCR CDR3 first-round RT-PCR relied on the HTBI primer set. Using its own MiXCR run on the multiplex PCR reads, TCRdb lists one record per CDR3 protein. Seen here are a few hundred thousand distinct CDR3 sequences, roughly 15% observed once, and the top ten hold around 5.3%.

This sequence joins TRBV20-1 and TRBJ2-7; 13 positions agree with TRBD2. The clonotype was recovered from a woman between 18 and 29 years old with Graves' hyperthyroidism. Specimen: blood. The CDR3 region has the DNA TGCAGTGCTACGGGACTAGCGGGAAAGTCCTACGAGCAGTACTTC. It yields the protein CSATGLAGKSYEQYF.